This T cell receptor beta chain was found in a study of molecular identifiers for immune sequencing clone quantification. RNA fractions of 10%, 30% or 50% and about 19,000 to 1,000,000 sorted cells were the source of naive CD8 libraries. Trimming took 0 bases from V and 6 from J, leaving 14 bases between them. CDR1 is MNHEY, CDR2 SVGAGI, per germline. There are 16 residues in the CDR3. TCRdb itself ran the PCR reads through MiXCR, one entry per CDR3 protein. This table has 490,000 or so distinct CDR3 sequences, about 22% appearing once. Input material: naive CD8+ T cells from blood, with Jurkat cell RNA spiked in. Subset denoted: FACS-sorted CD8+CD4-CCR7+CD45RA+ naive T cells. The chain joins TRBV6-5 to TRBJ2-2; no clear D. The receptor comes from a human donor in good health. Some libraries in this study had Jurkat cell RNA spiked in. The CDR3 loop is CASSYSPGHSAGELFF. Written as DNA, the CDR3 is TGTGCCAGCAGTTACTCGCCTGGCCACTCGGCCGGGGAGCTGTTTTTT.